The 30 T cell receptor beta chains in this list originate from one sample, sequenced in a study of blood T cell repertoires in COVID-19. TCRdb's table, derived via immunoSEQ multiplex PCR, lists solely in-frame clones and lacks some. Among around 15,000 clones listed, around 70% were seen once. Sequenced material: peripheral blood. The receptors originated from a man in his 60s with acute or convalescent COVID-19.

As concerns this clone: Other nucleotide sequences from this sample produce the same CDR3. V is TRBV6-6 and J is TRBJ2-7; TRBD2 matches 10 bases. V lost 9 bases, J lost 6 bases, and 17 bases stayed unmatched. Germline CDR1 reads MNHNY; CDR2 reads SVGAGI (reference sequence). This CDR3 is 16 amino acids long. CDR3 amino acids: CASREFTGTSVREQYF. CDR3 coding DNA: TGTGCCAGTAGGGAATTTACCGGGACTAGCGTCCGCGAGCAGTACTTC.

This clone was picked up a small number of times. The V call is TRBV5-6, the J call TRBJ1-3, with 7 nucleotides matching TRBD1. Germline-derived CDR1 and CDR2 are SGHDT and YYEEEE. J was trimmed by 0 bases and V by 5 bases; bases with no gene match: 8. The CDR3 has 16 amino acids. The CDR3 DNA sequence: TGTGCCAGCAGTTATCCGGGACAGCTCTCTGGAAACACCATATATTTT. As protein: CASSYPGQLSGNTIYF.

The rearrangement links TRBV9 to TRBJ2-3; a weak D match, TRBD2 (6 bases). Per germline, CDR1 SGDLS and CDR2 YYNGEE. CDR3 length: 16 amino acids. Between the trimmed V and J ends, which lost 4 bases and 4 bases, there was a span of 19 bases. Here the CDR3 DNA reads TGTGCCAGCAGCTCCCGGGAGATTCAGTCCGCAGATACGCAGTATTTT. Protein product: CASSSREIQSADTQYF.

The CDR3 sequence: CASSVGGTGIYEQYF. The DNA of the CDR3 is TGTGCCAGCAGCGTAGGTGGGACAGGGATTTACGAGCAGTACTTC. The V and J genes are TRBV9 and TRBJ2-7; 9 nucleotides line up with TRBD1. The trim removed 0 bases at V and 4 bases at J, leaving 5 bases unmatched. The CDR3 contains 15 residues. CDR1 SGDLS and CDR2 YYNGEE come from the germline V gene. The full variable domain, completed using reference TRBV9 and TRBJ2-7, is DSGVTQTPKHLITATGQRVTLRCSPRSGDLSVYWYQQSLDQGLQFLIQYYNGEERAKGNILERFSAQQFPDLHSELNLSSLELGDSALYFCASSVGGTGIYEQYFGPGTRLTVT.

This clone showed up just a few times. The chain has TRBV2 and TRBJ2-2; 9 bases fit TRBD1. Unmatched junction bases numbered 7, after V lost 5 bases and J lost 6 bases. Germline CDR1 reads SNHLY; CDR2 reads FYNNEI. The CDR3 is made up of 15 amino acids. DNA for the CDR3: TGTGCCAGCAGTCCGGACAGGGGAGATCCCGGGGAGCTGTTTTTT. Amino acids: CASSPDRGDPGELFF.

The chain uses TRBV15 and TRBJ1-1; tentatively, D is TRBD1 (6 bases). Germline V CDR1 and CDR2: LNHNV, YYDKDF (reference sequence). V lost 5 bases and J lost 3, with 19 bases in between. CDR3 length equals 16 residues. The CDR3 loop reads CATSDSLQGSDTEAFF. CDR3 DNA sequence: TGTGCCACCAGCGACAGCTTACAGGGCAGCGACACTGAAGCTTTCTTT.

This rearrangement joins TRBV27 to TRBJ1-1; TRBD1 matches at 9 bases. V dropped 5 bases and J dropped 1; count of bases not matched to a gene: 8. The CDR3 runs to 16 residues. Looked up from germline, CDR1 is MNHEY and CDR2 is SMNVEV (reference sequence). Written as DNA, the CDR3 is TGTGCCAGCAGTCTCTTGGGGACAGGGAGGAACACTGAAGCTTTCTTT. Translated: CASSLLGTGRNTEAFF.

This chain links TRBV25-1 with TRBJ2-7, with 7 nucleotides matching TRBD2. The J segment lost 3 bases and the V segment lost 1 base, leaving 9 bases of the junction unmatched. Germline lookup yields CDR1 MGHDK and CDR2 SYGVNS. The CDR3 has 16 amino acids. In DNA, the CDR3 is TGTGCCAGCAGTGAATCGTCCGCCGGGGGGATCTACGAGCAGTACTTC. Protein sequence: CASSESSAGGIYEQYF.

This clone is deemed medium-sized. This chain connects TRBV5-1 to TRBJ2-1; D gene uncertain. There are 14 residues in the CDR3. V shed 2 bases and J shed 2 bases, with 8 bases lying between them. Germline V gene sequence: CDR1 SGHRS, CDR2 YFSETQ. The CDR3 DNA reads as TGCGCCAGCAGCTTATCCGGTACCTACAATGAGCAGTTCTTC. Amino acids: CASSLSGTYNEQFF.

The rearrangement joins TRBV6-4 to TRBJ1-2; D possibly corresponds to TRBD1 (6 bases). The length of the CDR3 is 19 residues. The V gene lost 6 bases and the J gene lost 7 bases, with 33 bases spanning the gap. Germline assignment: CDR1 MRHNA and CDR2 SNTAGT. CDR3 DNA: TGTGCCAGCAGCCCTGGAGAGATTCGCCCCGGGACATTATCGATTGGCTACACCTTC. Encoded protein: CASSPGEIRPGTLSIGYTF.

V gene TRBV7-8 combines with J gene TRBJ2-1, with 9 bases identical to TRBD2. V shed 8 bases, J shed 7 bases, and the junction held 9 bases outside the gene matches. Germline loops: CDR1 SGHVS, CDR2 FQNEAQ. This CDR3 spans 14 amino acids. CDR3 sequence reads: CASHRLADRNEQFF. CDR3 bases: TGTGCCAGCCACAGACTAGCGGATAGAAATGAGCAGTTCTTC.

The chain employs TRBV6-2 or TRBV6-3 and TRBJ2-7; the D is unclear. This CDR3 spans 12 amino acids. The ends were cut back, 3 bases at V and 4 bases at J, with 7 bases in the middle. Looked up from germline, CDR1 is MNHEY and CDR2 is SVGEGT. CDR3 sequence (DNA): TGTGCCAGCAGTTATGTGAGTTACGAGCAGTACTTC. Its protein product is CASSYVSYEQYF.

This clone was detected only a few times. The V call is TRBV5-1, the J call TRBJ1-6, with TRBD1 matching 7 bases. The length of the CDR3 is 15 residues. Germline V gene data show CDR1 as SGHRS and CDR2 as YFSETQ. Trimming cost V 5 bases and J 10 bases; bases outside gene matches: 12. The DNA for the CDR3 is TGCGCCAGCAGGGATCTTGGGCAGGGGGAGTCACCCCTCCACTTT. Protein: CASRDLGQGESPLHF.

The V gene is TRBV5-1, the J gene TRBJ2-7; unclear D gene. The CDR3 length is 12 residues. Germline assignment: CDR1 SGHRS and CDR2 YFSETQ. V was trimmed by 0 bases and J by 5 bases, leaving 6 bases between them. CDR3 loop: CASSLDRDEQYF. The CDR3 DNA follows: TGCGCCAGCAGCTTGGACAGAGACGAGCAGTACTTC.

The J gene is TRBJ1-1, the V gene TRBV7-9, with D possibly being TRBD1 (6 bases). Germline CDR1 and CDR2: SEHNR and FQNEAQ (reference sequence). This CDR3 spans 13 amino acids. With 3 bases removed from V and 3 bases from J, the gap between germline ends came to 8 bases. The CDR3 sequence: CASSLKGDTEAFF. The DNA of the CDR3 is TGTGCCAGCAGCTTGAAGGGGGACACTGAAGCTTTCTTT.

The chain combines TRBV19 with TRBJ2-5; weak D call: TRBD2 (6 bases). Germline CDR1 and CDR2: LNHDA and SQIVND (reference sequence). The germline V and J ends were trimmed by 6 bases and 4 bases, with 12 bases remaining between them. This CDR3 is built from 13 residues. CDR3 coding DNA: TGTGCCAGTAGCGGGAGTGGAGGAGAGACCCAGTACTTC. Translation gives CASSGSGGETQYF.

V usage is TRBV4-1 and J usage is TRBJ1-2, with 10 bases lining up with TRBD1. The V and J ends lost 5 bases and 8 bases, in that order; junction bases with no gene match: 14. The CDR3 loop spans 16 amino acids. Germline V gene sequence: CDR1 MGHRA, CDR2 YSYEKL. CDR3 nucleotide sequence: TGCGCCAGCAGCGACAGCTCTCCCGGGACAGGGGACGGCTACACCTTC. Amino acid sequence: CASSDSSPGTGDGYTF.

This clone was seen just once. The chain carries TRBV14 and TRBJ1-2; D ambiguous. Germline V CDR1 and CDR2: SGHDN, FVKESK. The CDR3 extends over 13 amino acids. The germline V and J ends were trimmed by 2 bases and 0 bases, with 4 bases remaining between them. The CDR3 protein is CASSQQTNYGYTF. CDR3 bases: TGTGCCAGCAGCCAACAGACTAACTATGGCTACACCTTC.

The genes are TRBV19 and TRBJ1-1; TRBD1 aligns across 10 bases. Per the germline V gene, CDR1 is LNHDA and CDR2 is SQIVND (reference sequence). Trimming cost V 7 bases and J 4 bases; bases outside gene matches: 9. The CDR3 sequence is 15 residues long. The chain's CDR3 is CASMGQGQGFTEAFF. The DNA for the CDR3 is TGTGCCAGTATGGGGCAGGGACAGGGGTTCACTGAAGCTTTCTTT.

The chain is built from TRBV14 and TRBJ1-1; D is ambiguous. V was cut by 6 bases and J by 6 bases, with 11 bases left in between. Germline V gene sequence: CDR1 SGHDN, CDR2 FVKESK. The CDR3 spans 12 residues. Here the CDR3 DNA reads TGTGCCAGCAGTGCGGAAGGCGCTGAAGCTTTCTTT. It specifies CASSAEGAEAFF.

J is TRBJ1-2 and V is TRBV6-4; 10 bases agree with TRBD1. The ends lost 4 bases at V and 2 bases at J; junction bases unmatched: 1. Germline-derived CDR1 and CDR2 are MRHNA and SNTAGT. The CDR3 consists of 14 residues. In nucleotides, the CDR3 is TGTGCCAGCAGTGCGGGACAGGGGAACTATGGCTACACCTTC. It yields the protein CASSAGQGNYGYTF.

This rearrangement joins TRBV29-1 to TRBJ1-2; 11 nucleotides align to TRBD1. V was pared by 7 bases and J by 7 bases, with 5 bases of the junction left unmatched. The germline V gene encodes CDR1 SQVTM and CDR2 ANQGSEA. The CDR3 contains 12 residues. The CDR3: CSGGQGAGGYTF. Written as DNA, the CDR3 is TGCAGCGGTGGACAGGGGGCTGGTGGCTACACCTTC.

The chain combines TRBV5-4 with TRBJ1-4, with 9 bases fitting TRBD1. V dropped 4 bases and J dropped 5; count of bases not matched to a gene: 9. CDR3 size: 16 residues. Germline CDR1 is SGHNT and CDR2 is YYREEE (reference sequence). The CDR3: CASSPQAGQGNEKLFF. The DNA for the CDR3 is TGTGCCAGCAGCCCCCAAGCGGGACAGGGAAATGAAAAACTGTTTTTT.

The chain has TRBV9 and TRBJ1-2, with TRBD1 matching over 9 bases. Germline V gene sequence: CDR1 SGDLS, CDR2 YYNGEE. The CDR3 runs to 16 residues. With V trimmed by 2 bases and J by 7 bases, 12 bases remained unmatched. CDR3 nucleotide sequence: TGTGCCAGCAGCGTTCTACCACAGGGGGCGACTCGTGGCTACACCTTC. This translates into CASSVLPQGATRGYTF.

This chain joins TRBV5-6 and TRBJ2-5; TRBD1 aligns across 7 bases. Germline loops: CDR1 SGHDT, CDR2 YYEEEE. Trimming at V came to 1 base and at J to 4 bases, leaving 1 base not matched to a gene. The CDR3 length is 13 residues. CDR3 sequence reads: CASSLKGAETQYF. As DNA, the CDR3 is TGTGCCAGCAGCTTGAAGGGGGCAGAGACCCAGTACTTC.

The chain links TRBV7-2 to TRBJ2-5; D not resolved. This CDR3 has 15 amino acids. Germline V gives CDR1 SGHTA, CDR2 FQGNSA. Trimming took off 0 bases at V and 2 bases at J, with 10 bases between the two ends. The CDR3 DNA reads TGTGCCAGCAGCTTAGCGGGCTTAAAGCAAGAGACCCAGTACTTC. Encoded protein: CASSLAGLKQETQYF.

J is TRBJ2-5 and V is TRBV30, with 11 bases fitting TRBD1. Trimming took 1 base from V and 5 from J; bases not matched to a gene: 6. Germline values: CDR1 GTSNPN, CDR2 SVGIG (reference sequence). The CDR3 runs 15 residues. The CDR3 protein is CAWSGGQGAGETQYF. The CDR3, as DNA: TGTGCCTGGAGTGGAGGACAGGGGGCAGGGGAGACCCAGTACTTC.

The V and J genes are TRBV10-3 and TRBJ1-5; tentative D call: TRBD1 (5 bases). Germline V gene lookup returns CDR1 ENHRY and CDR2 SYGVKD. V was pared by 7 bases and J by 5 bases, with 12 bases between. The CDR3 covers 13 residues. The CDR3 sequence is CAIMQGTDQPQHF. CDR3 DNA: TGTGCCATCATGCAGGGTACCGATCAGCCCCAGCATTTT.

CDR3 in DNA: TGTGCCAGCAGTGAAATACAGGGGGCGACTACTGAGCAGTTCTTC. Protein sequence: CASSEIQGATTEQFF. V usage is TRBV2 and J usage is TRBJ2-1; 9 nucleotides align to TRBD1. The germline gives CDR1 SNHLY, CDR2 FYNNEI. The CDR3 runs to 15 residues. The trim removed 2 bases at V and 9 bases at J, leaving 8 bases unmatched. Supplemented by reference TRBV2 and TRBJ2-1, the full variable domain reads EPEVTQTPSHQVTQMGQEVILRCVPISNHLYFYWYRQILGQKVEFLVSFYNNEISEKSEIFDDQFSVERPDGSNFTLKIRSTKLEDSAMYFCASSEIQGATTEQFFGPGTRLTVL.

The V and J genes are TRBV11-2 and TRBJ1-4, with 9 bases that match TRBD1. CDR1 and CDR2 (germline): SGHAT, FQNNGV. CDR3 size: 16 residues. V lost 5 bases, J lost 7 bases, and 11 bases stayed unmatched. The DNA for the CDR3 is TGTGCCAGCAGCAAACAGGGGGCGTTTATCGGTGAAAAACTGTTTTTT. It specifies CASSKQGAFIGEKLFF.